This entry features one TCR beta chain sequence. This entry belongs to a study of OX40 agonist ivuxolimab in advanced cancers. About the research overall: Patients treated during dose escalation were battling hepatocellular carcinoma, melanoma, renal cell or head and neck cancer.

Here immunoSEQ multiplex PCR was the method, and the copy in TCRdb shows in-frame clones only, minus some. The sample comprises 70,000 to 95,000 clones, roughly 94% of which are singletons, and roughly 9.8% rests with the top ten. The starting material was CD4+ or CD8+ T cells sorted from blood, obtained in a trial of the OX40 agonist ivuxolimab. This clonotype was sampled from an adult with an advanced solid tumor such as melanoma, head and neck, liver or kidney cancer.

CDR3 DNA: TGTGCCAGCAGCTTAGAACCAGGGGAGACAGATACGCAGTATTTT. Residues: CASSLEPGETDTQYF. The chain recombines TRBV7-8 with TRBJ2-3, with D tentatively TRBD1 (6 bases). The CDR3 has 15 residues. V lost 1 base and J lost 3, with 11 bases in between. CDR1 and CDR2 from the germline V gene are SGHVS and FQNEAQ.